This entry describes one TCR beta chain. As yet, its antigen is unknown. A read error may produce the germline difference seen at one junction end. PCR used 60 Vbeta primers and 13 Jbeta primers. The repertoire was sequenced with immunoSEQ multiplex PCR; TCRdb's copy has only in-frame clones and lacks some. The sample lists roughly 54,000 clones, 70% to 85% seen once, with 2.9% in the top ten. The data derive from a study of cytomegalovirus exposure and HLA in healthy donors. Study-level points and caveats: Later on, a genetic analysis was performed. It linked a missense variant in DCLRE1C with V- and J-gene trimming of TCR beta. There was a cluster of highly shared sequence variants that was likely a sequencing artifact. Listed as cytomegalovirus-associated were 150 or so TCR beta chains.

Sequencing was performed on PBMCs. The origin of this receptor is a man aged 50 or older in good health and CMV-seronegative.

CDR3 in amino acids: CASSAAGTSATGTQYF. For the CDR3, the DNA is TGCGCCAGCAGCGCCGCCGGGACTAGCGCGACAGGTACGCAGTATTTT. The V call is TRBV5-1, the J call TRBJ2-3, with 10 nucleotides matching TRBD2. In germline, CDR1 is SGHRS, CDR2 YFSETQ. The CDR3 covers 16 residues.